The sequence of this TCR beta chain was determined in a study of shared clonotypes between healthy human individuals. TCRdb keeps only in-frame clones here, not all; method: immunoSEQ multiplex PCR. The profile shows roughly 1 million clones, more than 60% of them singletons. This CDR3 is 15 amino acids long. J gave up 2 bases and V 4 bases, and 3 bases lay outside the gene matches. Germline V gene sequence: CDR1 ENHRY, CDR2 SYGVKD. The origin of this receptor is a man between 18 and 29 years old in good health. The rearrangement links TRBV10-3 to TRBJ2-1, with 9 positions matching TRBD2. The sequenced sample consisted of memory CD4+ T cells sorted from blood. Subset reported: CD45RA-negative fraction. As DNA, the CDR3 is TGTGCCATCAGTGGAGCTAGCGGGGCCTACAATGAGCAGTTCTTC. It translates to CAISGASGAYNEQFF.